This T cell receptor beta chain originates from a study of T cell responses to AZD1222 COVID-19 vaccine. TCRdb's copy holds only in-frame clones and misses some; the assay was immunoSEQ multiplex PCR. The sample carries tens of thousands of clones, roughly 84% recorded once. The CDR3 runs 12 residues. The V end lost 6 bases, the J end lost 5 bases, and 10 bases lay between the germline ends. CDR1 and CDR2 from the germline V gene are LNHDA and SQIVND (reference sequence). A word on this clone: The target antigen is unknown.

General observations from the study: Seropositive status at baseline applied to only five or six AZD1222 recipients. Vaccination with two AZD1222 doses was followed by a rise in Spike-specific TCR breadth and depth.

The clonotype was recovered from an adult in good health. The source was peripheral blood, collected on day 0 of MenACWY control vaccination. The chain uses TRBV19 and TRBJ1-2; weak D call: TRBD1 (6 bases). The CDR3, as DNA: TGTGCCAGTAGGGACAGCAAATATGGCTACACCTTC. Its protein is CASRDSKYGYTF.